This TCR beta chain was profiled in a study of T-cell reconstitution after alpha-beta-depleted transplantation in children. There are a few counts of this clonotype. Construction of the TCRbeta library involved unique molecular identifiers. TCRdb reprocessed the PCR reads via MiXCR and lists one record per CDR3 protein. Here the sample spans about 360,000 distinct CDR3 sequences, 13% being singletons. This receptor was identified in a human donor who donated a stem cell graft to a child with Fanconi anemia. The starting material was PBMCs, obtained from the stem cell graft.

Written as DNA, the CDR3 is TGTGCCAGCAGTTTAGGAAGTATTTCCTACAATGAGCAGTTCTTC. Its protein is CASSLGSISYNEQFF. This chain links TRBV12-3 or TRBV12-4 with TRBJ2-1; unclear D gene. V dropped 1 base and J dropped 1 base, with 8 bases sitting between them. CDR3 length: 15 amino acids.